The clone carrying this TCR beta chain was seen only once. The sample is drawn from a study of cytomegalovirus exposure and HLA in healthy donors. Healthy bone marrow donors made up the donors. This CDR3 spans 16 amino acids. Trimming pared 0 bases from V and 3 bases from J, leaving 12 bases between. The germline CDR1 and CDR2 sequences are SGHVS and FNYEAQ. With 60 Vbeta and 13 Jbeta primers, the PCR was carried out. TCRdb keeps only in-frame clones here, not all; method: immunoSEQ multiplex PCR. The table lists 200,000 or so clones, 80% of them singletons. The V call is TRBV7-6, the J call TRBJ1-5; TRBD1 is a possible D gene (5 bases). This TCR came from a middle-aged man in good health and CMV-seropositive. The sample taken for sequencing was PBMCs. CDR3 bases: TGTGCCAGCAGCTTAGCCATGGGGGGGTCCAATCAGCCCCAGCATTTT. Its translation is CASSLAMGGSNQPQHF.